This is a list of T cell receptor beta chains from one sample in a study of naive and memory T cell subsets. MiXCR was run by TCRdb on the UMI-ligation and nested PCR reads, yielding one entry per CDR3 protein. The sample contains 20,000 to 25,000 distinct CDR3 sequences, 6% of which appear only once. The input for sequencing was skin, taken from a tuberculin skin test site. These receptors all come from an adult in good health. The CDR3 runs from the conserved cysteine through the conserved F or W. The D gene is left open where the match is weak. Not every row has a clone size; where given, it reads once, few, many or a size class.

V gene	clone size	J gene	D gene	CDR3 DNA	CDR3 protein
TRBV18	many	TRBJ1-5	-	TGTGCCAGCTCAGGGGTGAATCAGCCCCAGCATTTT	CASSGVNQPQHF
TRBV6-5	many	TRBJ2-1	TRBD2	TGTGCCAGCAGGGGACTAGCGGGAGATTATAATGAGCAGTTCTTC	CASRGLAGDYNEQFF
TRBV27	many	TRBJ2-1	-	TGTGCCACAACCTTAAACAATGAGCAGTTCTTC	CATTLNNEQFF
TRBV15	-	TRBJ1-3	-	TGTGCCACCAGCAGGCCCGTAACGGGTGGAAACACCATATATTTT	CATSRPVTGGNTIYF
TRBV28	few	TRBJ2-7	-	TGTGCCAGCAGTTCTCGCGTCCACGAGCAGTACTTC	CASSSRVHEQYF
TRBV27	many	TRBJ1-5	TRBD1	TGTGCCAGCAGTACACAGGGGAGAATTAGCAATCAGCCCCAGCATTTT	CASSTQGRISNQPQHF
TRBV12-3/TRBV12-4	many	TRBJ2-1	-	TGTGCCAGCAGTTGGATTGGGGGAAACAATGAGCAGTTCTTC	CASSWIGGNNEQFF
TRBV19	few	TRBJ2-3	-	TGTGCCAGTAGTAAGTCGGGAGATACGCAGTATTTT	CASSKSGDTQYF
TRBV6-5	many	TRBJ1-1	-	TGTGCCAGCAGTTACTCGACGGGGTCACCGAAACCCACCGTCCGGGCTGAAGCTTTCTTT	CASSYSTGSPKPTVRAEAFF
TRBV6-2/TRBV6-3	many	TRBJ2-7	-	TGTGCCAGCACACGACGGGGCTACGAGCAGTACTTC	CASTRRGYEQYF
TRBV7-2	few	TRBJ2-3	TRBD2	TGTGCCAGCAGCTCCACGCTAGCGGCCATACATACGCAGTATTTT	CASSSTLAAIHTQYF
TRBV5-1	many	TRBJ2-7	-	TGCGCCAGCAGCTTGGTTGGCAGGGCCAGCTACGAGCAGTACTTC	CASSLVGRASYEQYF
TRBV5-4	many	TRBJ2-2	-	TGTGCCAGCAGCTTGCACACCGGGGAGCTGTTTTTT	CASSLHTGELFF
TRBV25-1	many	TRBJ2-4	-	TGTGCCAGCAGTGCCTGGACAGCACAAAACATTCAGTACTTC	CASSAWTAQNIQYF
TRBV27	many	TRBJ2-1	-	TGTGCCAGCAGTTTATCCTCTTTAGGGATCTACAATGAGCAGTTCTTC	CASSLSSLGIYNEQFF
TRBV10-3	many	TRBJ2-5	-	TGTGCCATCAGTGAGCAAACCGGTAGTAGCCAGTACTTC	CAISEQTGSSQYF
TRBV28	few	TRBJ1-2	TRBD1	TGTGCCAGCAGTTTAGGGACAGCCTATGGCTACACCTTC	CASSLGTAYGYTF